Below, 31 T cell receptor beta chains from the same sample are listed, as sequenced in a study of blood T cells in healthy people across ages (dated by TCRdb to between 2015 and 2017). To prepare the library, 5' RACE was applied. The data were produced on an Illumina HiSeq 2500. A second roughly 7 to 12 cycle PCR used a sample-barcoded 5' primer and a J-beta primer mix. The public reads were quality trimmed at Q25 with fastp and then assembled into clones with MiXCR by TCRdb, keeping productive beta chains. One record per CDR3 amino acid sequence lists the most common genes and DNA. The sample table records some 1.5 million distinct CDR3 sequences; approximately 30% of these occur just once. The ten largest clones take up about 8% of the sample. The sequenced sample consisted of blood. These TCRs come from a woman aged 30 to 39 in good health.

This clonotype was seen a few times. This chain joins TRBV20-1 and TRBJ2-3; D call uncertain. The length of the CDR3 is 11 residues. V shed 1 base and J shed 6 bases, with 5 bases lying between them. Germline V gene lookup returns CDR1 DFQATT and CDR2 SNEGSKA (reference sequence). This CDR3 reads CSARGVDTQYF. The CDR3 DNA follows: TGCAGTGCTAGAGGGGTGGATACGCAGTATTTT.

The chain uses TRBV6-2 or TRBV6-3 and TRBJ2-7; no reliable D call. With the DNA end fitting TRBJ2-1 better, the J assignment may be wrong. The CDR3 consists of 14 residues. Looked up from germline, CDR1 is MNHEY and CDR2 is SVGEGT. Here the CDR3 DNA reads TGTGCCAGCACCTCCGGGCTACCCAGCGATGAGCAGTTCTTC. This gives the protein CASTSGLPSDEQFF.

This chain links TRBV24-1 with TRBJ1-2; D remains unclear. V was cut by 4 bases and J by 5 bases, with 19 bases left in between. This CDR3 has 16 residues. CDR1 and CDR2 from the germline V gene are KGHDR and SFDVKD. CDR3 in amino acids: CATSESSPAPLYGYTF. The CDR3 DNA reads TGTGCCACCAGTGAGTCCTCACCTGCTCCTTTGTATGGCTACACCTTC.

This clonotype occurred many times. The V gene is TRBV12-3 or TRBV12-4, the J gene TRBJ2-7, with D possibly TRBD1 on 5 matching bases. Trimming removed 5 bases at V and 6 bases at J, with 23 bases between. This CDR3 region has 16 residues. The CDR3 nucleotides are TGTGCCAGCAGTCCATTTAAGAGGACAACCAGAGGCGAGCAGTACTTC. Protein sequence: CASSPFKRTTRGEQYF.

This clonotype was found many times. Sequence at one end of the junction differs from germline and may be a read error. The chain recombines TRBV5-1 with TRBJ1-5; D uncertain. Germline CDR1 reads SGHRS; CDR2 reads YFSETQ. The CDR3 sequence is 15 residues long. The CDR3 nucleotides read TGTGCCAGCAGCTTAGAAGGGAGAAGCAATCAGCCCCAGCATTTT. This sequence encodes CASSLEGRSNQPQHF. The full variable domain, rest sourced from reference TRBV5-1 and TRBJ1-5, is KAGVTQTPRYLIKTRGQQVTLSCSPISGHRSVSWYQQTPGQGLQFLFEYFSETQRNKGNFPGRFSGRQFSNSRSEMNVSTLELGDSALYLCASSLEGRSNQPQHFGDGTRLSIL.

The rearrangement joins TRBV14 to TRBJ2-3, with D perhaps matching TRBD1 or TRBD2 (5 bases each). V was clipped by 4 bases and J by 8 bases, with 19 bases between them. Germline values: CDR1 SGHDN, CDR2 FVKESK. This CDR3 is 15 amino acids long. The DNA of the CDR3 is TGTGCCAGCAGCCCTCCCGGGGCGGCACCGGGTACGCAGTATTTT. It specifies CASSPPGAAPGTQYF.

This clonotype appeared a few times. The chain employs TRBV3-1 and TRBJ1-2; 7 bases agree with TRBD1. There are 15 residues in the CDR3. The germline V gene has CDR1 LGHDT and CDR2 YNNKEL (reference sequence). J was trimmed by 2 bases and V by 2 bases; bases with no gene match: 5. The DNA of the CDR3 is TGTGCCAGCAGCCAAAGACAGGGAACAAACTATGGCTACACCTTC. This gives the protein CASSQRQGTNYGYTF. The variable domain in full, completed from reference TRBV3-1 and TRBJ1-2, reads DTAVSQTPKYLVTQMGNDKSIKCEQNLGHDTMYWYKQDSKKFLKIMFSYNNKELIINETVPNRFSPKSPDKAHLNLHINSLELGDSAVYFCASSQRQGTNYGYTFGSGTRLTVV.

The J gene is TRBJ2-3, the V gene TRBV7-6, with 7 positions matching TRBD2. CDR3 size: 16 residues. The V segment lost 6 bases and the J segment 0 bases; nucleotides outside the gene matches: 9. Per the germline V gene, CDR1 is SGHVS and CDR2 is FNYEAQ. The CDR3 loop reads CASSQRRGGSTDTQYF. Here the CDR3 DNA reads TGTGCCAGCAGTCAAAGGCGCGGGGGTAGCACAGATACGCAGTATTTT.

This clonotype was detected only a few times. In nucleotides, the CDR3 is TGCAGTGCTAGAGATCCACTAGCGGGAGTTCAGGATGAGCAGTTCTTC. Its protein is CSARDPLAGVQDEQFF. The gene calls are TRBV20-1 and TRBJ2-1; 11 bases line up with TRBD2. In germline, CDR1 is DFQATT, CDR2 SNEGSKA (reference sequence). J lost 8 bases, V lost 0 bases, and 9 bases had no gene match. The CDR3 is made up of 16 amino acids.

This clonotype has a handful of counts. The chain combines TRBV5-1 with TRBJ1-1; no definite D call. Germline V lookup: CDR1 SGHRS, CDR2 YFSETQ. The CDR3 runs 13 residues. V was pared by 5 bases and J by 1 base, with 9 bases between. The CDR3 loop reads CASRTGENTEAFF. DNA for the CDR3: TGCGCCAGCAGGACGGGTGAGAACACTGAAGCTTTCTTT. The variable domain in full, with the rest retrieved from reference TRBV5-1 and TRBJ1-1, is KAGVTQTPRYLIKTRGQQVTLSCSPISGHRSVSWYQQTPGQGLQFLFEYFSETQRNKGNFPGRFSGRQFSNSRSEMNVSTLELGDSALYLCASRTGENTEAFFGQGTRLTVV.

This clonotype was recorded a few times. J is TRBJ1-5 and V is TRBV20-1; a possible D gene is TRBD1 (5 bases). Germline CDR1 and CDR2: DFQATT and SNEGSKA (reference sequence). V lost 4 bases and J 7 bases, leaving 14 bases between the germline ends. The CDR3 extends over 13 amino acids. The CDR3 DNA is TGCAGTGCTAACACCGGGGCCGGGCAGCCCCAGCATTTT. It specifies CSANTGAGQPQHF.

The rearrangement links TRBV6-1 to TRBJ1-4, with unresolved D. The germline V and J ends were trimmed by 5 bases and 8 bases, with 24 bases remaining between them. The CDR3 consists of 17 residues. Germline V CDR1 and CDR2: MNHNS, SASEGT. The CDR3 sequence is CASSQPSGGWIREKLFF. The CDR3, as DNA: TGTGCCAGCAGTCAACCCTCGGGCGGTTGGATAAGGGAAAAACTGTTTTTT.

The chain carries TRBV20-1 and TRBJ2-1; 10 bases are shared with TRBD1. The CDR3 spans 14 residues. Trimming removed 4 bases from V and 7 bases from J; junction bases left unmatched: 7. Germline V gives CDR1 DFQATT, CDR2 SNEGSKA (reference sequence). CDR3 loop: CSATWDRGGNEQFF. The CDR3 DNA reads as TGCAGTGCTACTTGGGACAGGGGAGGGAATGAGCAGTTCTTC.

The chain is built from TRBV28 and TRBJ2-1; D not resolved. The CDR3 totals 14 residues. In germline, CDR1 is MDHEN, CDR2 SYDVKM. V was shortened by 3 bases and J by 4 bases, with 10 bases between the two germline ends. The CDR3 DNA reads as TGTGCCAGCAGTTTTTCGGGTAGATACAATGAGCAGTTCTTC. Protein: CASSFSGRYNEQFF. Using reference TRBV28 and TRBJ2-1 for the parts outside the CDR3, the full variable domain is DVKVTQSSRYLVKRTGEKVFLECVQDMDHENMFWYRQDPGLGLRLIYFSYDVKMKEKGDIPEGYSVSREKKERFSLILESASTNQTSMYLCASSFSGRYNEQFFGPGTRLTVL.

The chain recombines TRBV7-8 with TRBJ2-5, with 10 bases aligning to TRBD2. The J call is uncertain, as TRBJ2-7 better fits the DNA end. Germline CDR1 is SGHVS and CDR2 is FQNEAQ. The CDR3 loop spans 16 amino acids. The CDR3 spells CASSTGRTSGFYEQYF. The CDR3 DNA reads TGTGCCAGCAGCACGGGGAGGACTAGCGGATTCTACGAGCAGTACTTC.

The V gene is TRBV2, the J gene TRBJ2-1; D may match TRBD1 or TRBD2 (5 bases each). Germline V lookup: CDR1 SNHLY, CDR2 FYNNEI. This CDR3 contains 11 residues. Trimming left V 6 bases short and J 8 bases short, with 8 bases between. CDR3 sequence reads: CASSGTHEQFF. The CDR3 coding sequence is TGTGCCAGCAGCGGGACCCATGAGCAGTTCTTC.

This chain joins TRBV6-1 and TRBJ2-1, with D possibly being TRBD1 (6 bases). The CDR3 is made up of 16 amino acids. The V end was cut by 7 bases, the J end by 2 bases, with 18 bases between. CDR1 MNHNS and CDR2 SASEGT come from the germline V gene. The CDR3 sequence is CASIPRRDTTYNEQFF. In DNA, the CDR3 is TGTGCCAGCATTCCACGCCGGGACACAACCTACAATGAGCAGTTCTTC.

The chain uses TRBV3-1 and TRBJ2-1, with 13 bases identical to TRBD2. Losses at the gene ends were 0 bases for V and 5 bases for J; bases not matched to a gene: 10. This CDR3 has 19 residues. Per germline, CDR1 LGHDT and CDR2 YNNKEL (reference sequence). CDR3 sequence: CASSQDSIGLAGVNNEQFF. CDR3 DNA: TGTGCCAGCAGCCAAGATTCGATTGGACTAGCGGGGGTGAACAATGAGCAGTTCTTC.

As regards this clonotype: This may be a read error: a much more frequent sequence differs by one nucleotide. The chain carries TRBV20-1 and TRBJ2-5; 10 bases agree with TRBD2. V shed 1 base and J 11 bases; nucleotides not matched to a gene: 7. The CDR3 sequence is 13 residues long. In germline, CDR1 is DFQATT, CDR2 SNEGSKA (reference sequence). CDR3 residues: CSARAGTSDEQYF. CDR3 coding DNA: TGCAGTGCTAGAGCCGGGACTAGCGATGAGCAGTACTTC.

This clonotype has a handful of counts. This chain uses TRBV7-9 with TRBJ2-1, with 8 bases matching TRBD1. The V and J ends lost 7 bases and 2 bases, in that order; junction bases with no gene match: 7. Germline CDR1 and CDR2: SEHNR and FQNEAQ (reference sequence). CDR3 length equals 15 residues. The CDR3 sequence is CASNHRDRTYNEQFF. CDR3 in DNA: TGTGCCAGCAATCACCGGGACAGGACCTACAATGAGCAGTTCTTC.

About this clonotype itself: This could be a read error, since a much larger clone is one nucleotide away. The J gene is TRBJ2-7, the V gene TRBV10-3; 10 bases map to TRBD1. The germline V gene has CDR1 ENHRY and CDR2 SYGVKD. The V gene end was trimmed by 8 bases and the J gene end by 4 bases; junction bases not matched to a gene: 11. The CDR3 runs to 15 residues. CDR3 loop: CAIGGVGQGGYEQYF. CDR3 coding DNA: TGTGCCATCGGTGGCGTCGGACAGGGGGGATACGAGCAGTACTTC.

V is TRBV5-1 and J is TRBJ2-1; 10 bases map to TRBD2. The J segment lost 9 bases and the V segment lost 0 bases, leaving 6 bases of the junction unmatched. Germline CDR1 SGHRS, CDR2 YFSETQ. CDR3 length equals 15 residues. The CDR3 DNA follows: TGCGCCAGCAGCTTGGGAGGGACTAGCGAGAGTGAGCAGTTCTTC. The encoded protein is CASSLGGTSESEQFF.

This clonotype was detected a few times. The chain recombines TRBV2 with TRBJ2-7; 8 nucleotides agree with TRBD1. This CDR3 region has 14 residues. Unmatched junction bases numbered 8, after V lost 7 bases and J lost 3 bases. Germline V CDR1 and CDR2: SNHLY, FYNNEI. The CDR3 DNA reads TGTGCCAGCACGTCGCGGACAGGGATCTACGAGCAGTACTTC. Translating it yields CASTSRTGIYEQYF.

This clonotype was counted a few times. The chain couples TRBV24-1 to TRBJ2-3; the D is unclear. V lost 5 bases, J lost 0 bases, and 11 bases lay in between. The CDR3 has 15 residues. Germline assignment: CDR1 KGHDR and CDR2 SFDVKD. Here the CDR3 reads CATSAPSQSTDTQYF. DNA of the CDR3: TGTGCCACCAGTGCTCCTTCTCAAAGCACAGATACGCAGTATTTT.

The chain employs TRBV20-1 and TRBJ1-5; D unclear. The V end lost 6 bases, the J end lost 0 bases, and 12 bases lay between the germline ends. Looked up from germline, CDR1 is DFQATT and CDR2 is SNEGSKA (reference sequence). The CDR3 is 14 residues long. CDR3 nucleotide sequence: TGCAGTGCAGAGACCCAGGCTAGCAATCAGCCCCAGCATTTT. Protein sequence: CSAETQASNQPQHF.

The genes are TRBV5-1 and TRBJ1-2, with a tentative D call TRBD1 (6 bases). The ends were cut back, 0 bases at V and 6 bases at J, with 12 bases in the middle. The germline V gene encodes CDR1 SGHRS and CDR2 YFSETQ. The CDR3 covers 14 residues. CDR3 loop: CASSLGQGHDGYTF. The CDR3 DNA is TGCGCCAGCAGCTTGGGGCAGGGGCACGATGGCTACACCTTC.

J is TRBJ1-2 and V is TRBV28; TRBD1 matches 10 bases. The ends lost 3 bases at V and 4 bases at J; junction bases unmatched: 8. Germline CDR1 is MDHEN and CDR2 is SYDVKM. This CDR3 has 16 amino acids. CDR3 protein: CASSFSRQGAGYGYTF. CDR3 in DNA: TGTGCCAGCAGTTTTTCGCGACAGGGGGCGGGCTATGGCTACACCTTC.

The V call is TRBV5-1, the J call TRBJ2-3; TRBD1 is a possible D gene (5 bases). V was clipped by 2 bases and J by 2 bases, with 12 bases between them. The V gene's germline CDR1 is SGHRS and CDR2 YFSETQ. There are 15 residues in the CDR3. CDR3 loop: CASSFARAYTDTQYF. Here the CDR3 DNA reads TGCGCCAGCAGCTTTGCCAGGGCCTACACAGATACGCAGTATTTT.

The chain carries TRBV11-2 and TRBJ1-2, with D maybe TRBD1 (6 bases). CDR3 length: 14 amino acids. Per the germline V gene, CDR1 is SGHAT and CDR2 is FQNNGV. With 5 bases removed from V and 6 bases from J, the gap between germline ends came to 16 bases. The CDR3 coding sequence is TGTGCCAGCAGCCCGCCGGCGGGGGCGAATGGCTACACCTTC. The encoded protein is CASSPPAGANGYTF.

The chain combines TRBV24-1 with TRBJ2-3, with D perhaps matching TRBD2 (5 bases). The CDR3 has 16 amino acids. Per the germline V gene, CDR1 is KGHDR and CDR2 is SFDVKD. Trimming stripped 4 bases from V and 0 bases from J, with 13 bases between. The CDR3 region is CATSDGTAASTDTQYF. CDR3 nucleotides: TGTGCCACCAGTGACGGAACAGCGGCTAGCACAGATACGCAGTATTTT.

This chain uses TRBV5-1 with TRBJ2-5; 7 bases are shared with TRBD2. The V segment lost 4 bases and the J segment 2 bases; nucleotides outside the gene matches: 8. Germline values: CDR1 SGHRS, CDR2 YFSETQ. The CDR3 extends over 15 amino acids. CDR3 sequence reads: CASSTWGGGQETQYF. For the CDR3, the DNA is TGCGCCAGCAGCACCTGGGGGGGAGGACAAGAGACCCAGTACTTC.